The clone carrying this T cell receptor beta chain has a single count. Its target is unknown. V was trimmed by 3 bases and J by 7 bases, leaving 6 bases between them. Germline CDR1 reads DFQATT; CDR2 reads SNEGSKA (reference sequence). The CDR3 is 11 residues long. This sample was included in a study of long-term antiretroviral therapy in people with HIV. Sampling of each donor yielded at least one pre-ART PBMC sample and at least two post-ART PBMC samples. Only United States sites treated participants with HIV. General study results and limits: Researchers lacked any data on ART adherence, viral resistance or therapy changes.

Survey level was the resolution at which the v3.0 immunoSEQ assay ran. Some clones are missing from TCRdb's copy, which holds only in-frame ones; the method was immunoSEQ multiplex PCR. The profile shows 30,000 or so clones, about four fifths of them singletons. The sequence was obtained from a man in his forties or fifties with HIV. This chain links TRBV20-1 with TRBJ1-4; D remains unclear. Sequencing used unsorted PBMCs, obtained 3 years after starting antiretroviral therapy. CDR3 residues: CSASKSEKLFF. The CDR3 DNA is TGCAGTGCTAGCAAAAGTGAAAAACTGTTTTTT.